This TCR beta chain was captured in a study of shared clonotypes between healthy human individuals. Study-wide results and caveats: Naive CD4 clonotypes were shared across several donors at 4.5% to 6%.

Clones were sequenced by immunoSEQ multiplex PCR, and TCRdb holds only the in-frame ones, with some missing. The top ten hold approximately 1.7% of the sample, which has approximately 2,000,000 clones, just under 95% seen once. CD8 cells classed as naive were CD45RO-negative and positively selected for CCR7, excluding terminally differentiated effector memory CD45RA+ cells. Comment on this clone: Its matching antigen is unknown.

The germline V gene has CDR1 SGHDT and CDR2 YYEEEE. This CDR3 comprises 14 residues. V lost 6 bases, J lost 7 bases, and 11 bases stayed unmatched. Sequenced: naive CD8+ T cells from PBMCs. The sequence derives from a man between 18 and 29 years old in good health. Some clones in this sample may be carry-over from other donors' samples. The chain is built from TRBV5-6 and TRBJ2-3; 7 positions match TRBD1. Written as DNA, the CDR3 is TGTGCCAGCAACTTAAGGGGGCAAGCCCATACGCAGTATTTT. This codes for CASNLRGQAHTQYF.